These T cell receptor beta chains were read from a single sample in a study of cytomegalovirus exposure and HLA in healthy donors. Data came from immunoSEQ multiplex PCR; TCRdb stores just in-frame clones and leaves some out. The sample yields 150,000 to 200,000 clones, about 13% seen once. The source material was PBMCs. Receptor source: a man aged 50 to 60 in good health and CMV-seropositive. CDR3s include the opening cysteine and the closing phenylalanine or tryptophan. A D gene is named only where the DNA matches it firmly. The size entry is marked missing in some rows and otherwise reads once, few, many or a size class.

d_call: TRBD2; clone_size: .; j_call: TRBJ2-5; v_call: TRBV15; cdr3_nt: TGTGCCACCAGCCGGGCCCCCAGGGAGGGAGAGACCCAGTACTTC; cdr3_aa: CATSRAPREGETQYF
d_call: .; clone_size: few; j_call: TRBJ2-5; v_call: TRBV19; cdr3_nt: TGTGCCAGTAAGTCCCTGCGGGGGCCCACTCAAGAGACCCAGTACTTC; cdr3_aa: CASKSLRGPTQETQYF
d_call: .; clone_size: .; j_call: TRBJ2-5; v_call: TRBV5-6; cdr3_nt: TGTGCCAGCAGCTTGGTTCCCAGGGGCCTGAACCAAGAGACCCAGTACTTC; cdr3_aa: CASSLVPRGLNQETQYF
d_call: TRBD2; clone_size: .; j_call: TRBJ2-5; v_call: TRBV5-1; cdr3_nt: TGCGCCAGCAGCTTTTACGGGGGGTGGTTGGAGACCCAGTACTTC; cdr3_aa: CASSFYGGWLETQYF
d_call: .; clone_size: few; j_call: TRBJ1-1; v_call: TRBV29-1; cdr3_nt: TGCAGCGTTGAAGACCAGGAATATAACACTGAAGCTTTCTTT; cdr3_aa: CSVEDQEYNTEAFF
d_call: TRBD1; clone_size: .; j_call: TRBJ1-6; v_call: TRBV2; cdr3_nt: TGTGCCAGCAGTGGGGACAGGGGGCATTCACCCCTCCACTTT; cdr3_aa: CASSGDRGHSPLHF
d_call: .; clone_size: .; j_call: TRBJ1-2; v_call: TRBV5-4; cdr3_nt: TGTGCCAGCAGCTTCCAGGGAAGAGATGGCTACACCTTC; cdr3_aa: CASSFQGRDGYTF
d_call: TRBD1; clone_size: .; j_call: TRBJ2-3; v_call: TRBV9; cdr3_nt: TGTGCCAGCAGCGGGACAGGATTCACAGATACGCAGTATTTT; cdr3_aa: CASSGTGFTDTQYF
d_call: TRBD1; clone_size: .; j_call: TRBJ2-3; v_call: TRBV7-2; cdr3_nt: TGTGCCAGCAGCTTAGGGGACAGGGCTACAGATACGCAGTATTTT; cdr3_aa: CASSLGDRATDTQYF
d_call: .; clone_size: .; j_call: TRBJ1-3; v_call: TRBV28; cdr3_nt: TGTGCCAGCAATACAGGGACTGGAAACACCATATATTTT; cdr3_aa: CASNTGTGNTIYF
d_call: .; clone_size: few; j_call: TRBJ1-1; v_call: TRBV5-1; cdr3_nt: TGCGCCAGCAGCGCCGCGGGGGCTCGGAACACTGAAGCTTTCTTT; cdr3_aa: CASSAAGARNTEAFF
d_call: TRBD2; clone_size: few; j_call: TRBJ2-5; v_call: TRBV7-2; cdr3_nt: TGTGCCAGCAGCTTTAGCGGGGGTTCCTGGGGGACCCAGTACTTC; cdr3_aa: CASSFSGGSWGTQYF
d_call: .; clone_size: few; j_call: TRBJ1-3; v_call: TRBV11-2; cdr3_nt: TGTGCCAGCAGCGCGGAGGGGTGGGGAAACACCATATATTTT; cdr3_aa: CASSAEGWGNTIYF
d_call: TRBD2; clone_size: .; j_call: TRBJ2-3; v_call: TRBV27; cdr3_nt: TGTGCCAGCAGTTCCCTGACTAGCGGGGCGTCCACAGATACGCAGTATTTT; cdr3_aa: CASSSLTSGASTDTQYF
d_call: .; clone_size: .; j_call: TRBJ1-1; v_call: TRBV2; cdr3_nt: TGTGCCAGCACCGGACAGCCTATGAACACTGAAGCTTTCTTT; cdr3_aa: CASTGQPMNTEAFF
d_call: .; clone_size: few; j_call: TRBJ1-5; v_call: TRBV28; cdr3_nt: TGTGCCAGCAGTCCCCTCGGGTATAGCAATCAGCCCCAGCATTTT; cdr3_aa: CASSPLGYSNQPQHF
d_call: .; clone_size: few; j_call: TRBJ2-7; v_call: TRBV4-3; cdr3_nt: TGCGCCAGCAGCCAAGATCTGTGGGGGGAACTCGAGCAGTACTTC; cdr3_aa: CASSQDLWGELEQYF
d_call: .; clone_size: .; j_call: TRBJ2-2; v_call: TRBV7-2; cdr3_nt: TGTGCCAGCAGCTTAATTGGGGAGGTCGGGGAGCTGTTTTTT; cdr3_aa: CASSLIGEVGELFF
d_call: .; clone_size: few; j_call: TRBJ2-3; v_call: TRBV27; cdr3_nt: TGTGCCAGCAGTTTGGGCGGGGGCACAGATACGCAGTATTTT; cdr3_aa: CASSLGGGTDTQYF
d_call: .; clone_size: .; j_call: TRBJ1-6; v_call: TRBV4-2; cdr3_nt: TGTGCCAGCAGACAAGAAGTAGGAGATTCACACCTCCACTTT; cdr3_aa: CASRQEVGDSHLHF
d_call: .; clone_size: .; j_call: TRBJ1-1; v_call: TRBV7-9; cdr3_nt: TGTGCCAGCAGCCCACAGGGCGGATTAACTGAAGCTTTCTTT; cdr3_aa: CASSPQGGLTEAFF
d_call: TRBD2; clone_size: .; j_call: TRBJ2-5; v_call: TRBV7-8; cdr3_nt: TGTGCCAGCAGCTTAGGAGTACTAGCGGGGGCCCCGGGGCAAGAGACCCAGTACTTC; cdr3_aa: CASSLGVLAGAPGQETQYF
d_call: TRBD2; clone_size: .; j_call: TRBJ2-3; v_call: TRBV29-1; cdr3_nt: TGCAGCGTTGAAGGCCTAGCGGGCCCAGATACGCAGTATTTT; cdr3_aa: CSVEGLAGPDTQYF
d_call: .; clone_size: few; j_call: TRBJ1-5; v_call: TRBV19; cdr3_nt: TGTGCCAGTAGGATAAGTCGAGCCAGGAGCAATCAGCCCCAGCATTTT; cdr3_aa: CASRISRARSNQPQHF
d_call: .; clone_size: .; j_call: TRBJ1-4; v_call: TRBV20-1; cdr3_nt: TGCAGTGCCCCCGGTAGAGAAAAACTGTTTTTT; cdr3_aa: CSAPGREKLFF
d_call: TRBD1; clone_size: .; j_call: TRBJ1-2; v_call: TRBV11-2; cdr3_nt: TGTGCCAGCAGCTTAGCCCGAGGGGGCCTCTATGGCTACACCTTC; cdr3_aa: CASSLARGGLYGYTF
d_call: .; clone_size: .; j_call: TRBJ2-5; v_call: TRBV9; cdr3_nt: TGTGCCAGCAGCGTAGGGGGCATAGGAGGGCAAGAGACCCAGTACTTC; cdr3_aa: CASSVGGIGGQETQYF
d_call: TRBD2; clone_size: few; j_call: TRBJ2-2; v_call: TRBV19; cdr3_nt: TGTGCCTCGACTAGCGGGGTAAACACCGGGGAGCTGTTTTTT; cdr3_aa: CASTSGVNTGELFF
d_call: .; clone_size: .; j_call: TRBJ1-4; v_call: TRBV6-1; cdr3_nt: TGTGCCAGCATGCGCCAGGCGGGAGAAAAACTGTTTTTT; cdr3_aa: CASMRQAGEKLFF
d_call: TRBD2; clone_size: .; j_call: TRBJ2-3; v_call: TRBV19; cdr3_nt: TGTGCCTCCCGAGTCGGACTAGCGGACACAGATACGCAGTATTTT; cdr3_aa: CASRVGLADTDTQYF
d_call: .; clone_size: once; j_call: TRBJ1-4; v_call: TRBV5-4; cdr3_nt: TGTGCCAGCAGCTCCGGGGAGGGGCGGGGTAATGAAAAACTGTTTTTT; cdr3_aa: CASSSGEGRGNEKLFF
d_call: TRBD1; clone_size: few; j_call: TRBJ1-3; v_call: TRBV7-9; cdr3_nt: TGTGCCAGCAGCCCTCTCGACAGGGGGGGGACCATATATTTT; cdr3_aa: CASSPLDRGGTIYF
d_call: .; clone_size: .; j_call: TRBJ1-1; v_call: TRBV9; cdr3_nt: TGTGCCAGCAGCGTACAGGGGTCTCTGCCGGCGAACACTGAAGCTTTCTTT; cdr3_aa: CASSVQGSLPANTEAFF
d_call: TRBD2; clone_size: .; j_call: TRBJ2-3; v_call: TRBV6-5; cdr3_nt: TGTGCCAGCAGTTATTTAGCGGGGGGGCTGGATACGCAGTATTTT; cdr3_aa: CASSYLAGGLDTQYF
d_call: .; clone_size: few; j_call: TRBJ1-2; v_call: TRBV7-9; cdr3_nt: TGTGCCAGCAGCTTAGGACCCCAGGGCAATGGTGGCTACACCTTC; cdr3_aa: CASSLGPQGNGGYTF
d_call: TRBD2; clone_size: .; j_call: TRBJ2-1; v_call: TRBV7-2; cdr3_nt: TGTGCCAGCAGCTTAGTTGCGGGGGGATACAATGAGCAGTTCTTC; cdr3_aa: CASSLVAGGYNEQFF
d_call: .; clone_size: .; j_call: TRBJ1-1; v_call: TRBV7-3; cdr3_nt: TGTGCCAGCAGCGCCACAGGGATTGGAAACACTGAAGCTTTCTTT; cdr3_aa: CASSATGIGNTEAFF
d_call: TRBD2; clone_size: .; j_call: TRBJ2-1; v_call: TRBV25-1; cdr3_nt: TGTGCCAGCGGGGACTTAGCGGGGGGCGCGATCGGTGAGCAGTTCTTC; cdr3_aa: CASGDLAGGAIGEQFF
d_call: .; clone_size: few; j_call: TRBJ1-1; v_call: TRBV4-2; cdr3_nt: TGTGCCAGCAGCCAAGATGAGGGTGTGAACACTGAAGCTTTCTTT; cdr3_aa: CASSQDEGVNTEAFF
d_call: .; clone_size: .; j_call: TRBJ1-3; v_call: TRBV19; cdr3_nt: TGTGCCACCTCCGAATCCGGGGCTGGAAACACCATATATTTT; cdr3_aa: CATSESGAGNTIYF
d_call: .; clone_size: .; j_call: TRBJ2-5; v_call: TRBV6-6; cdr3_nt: TGTGCCAGCAGACTGACAGGCCTGATAGAGACCCAGTACTTC; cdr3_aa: CASRLTGLIETQYF
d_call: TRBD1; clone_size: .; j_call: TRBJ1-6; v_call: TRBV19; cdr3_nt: TGTGCCAGTAGTAAGGGGGACAGCTATAATTCACCCCTCCACTTT; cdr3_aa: CASSKGDSYNSPLHF
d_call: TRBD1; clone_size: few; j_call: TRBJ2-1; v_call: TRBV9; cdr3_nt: TGTGCCAGCAGCGTAGACGGACAGGGGGCCAATGAGCAGTTCTTC; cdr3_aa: CASSVDGQGANEQFF
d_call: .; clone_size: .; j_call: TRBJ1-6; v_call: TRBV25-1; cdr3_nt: TGTGCCAGCAGTGAAAGTTCACTGAGAAATTCACCCCTCCACTTT; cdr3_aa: CASSESSLRNSPLHF
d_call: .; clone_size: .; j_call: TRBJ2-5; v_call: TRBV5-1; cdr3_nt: TGCGCCAGCAGCTTGGCCCGGGGGACTGGGACCCAGTACTTC; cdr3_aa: CASSLARGTGTQYF
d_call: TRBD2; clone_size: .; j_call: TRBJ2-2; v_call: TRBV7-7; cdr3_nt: TGTGCCAGCAGCCCCGAACTAGCGGGGGGCCTCAGGGAGCTGTTTTTT; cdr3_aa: CASSPELAGGLRELFF
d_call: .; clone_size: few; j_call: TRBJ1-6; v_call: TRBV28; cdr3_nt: TGTGCCAGCAGCAACGCGGAGGGAGCTAATTCACCCCTCCACTTT; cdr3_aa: CASSNAEGANSPLHF
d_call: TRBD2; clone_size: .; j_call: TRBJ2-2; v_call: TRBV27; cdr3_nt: TGTGCCAGCAGTGAGGGACTAGCGGCCACCACCGGGGAGCTGTTTTTT; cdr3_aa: CASSEGLAATTGELFF
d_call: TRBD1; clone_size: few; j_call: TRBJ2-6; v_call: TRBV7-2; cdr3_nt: TGTGCCAGCAGTCTATGGACAGGGGGGTTATCTGGGGCCAACGTCCTGACTTTC; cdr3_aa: CASSLWTGGLSGANVLTF
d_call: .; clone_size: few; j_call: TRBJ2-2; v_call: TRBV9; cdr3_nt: TGTGCCAGCAGCCATTCGGGGGCGAACACCGGGGAGCTGTTTTTT; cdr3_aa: CASSHSGANTGELFF
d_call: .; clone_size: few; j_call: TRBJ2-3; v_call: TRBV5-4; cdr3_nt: TGTGCCAGCAGCTTGACAGGGCAGACAGATACGCAGTATTTT; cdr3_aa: CASSLTGQTDTQYF
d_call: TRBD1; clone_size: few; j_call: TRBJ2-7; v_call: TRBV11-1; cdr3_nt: TGTGCCAGCAGCTCGACAGGGTTCCTCGAGCAGTACTTC; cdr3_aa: CASSSTGFLEQYF
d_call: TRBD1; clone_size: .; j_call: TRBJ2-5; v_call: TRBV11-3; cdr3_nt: TGTGCCAGCAGCCCCCCCAGGGGGCATCGGGAGACCCAGTACTTC; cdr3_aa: CASSPPRGHRETQYF
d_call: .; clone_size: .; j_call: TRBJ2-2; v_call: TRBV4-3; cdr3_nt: TGCGCCAGCAGCCAAGGCGAGCCGGGGAGGGAGCTGTTTTTT; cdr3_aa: CASSQGEPGRELFF
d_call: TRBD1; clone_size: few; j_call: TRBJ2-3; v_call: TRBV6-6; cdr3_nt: TGTGCCAGCAGTTACAGGACAGGGGGCACAGATACGCAGTATTTT; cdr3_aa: CASSYRTGGTDTQYF